In its sample, the clone carrying this T cell receptor (beta chain) was seen many times. Its antigen remains unidentified. The data stem from a study of regulatory T cells in long-lasting Graves disease. General study results and limits: Patients with persistent disease shared some 2,900 public clonotypes, outpacing the roughly 870 shared by new patients. There was favoring of TRBV28, TRBJ1-2 and TRBJ2-5 in persistent disease.

Looked up from germline, CDR1 is SNHLY and CDR2 is FYNNEI. The CDR3 totals 15 residues. Trimming cost V 7 bases and J 0 bases; bases outside gene matches: 4. Time point described: newly diagnosed GD, antithyroid drugs for less than 3 months. The TCR library was prepared using RNA isolated from PBMCs. Arm-PCR of CDR3 regions with iRepertoire HTBI primers generated TCR beta libraries. TCRdb re-derived calls from the multiplex PCR reads in MiXCR, one entry per CDR3 protein. The table has some 320,000 distinct CDR3 sequences, more than 15% seen once; the top ten hold roughly 35%. The specimen comprised peripheral blood mononuclear cells (PBMCs), sampled at new diagnosis, from a patient treated with antithyroid drugs. The V gene is TRBV2, the J gene TRBJ2-3; 10 nucleotides align to TRBD2. The clonotype was recovered from a female donor with Graves disease. CDR3 loop: CASTSSGGSTDTQYF. The CDR3 nucleotides are TGTGCCAGCACCTCTAGCGGGGGAAGCACAGATACGCAGTATTTT.